This passage covers 6 T cell receptor beta chains from one sample sequenced in a study of blood T cell repertoires in COVID-19. Only in-frame clones appear in the TCRdb table, and some are missing; sequencing was by immunoSEQ multiplex PCR. The repertoire holds 30,000 to 40,000 clones, around 91% seen once, with under 25% in the top ten. Sequenced material: peripheral blood. These receptors originate from an elderly man with acute or convalescent COVID-19.

V and J are TRBV29-1 and TRBJ1-2, with D possibly matching TRBD1 (6 bases). Trimming took 4 bases from V and 8 from J, leaving 14 bases between them. This CDR3 has 12 amino acids. Germline V gene sequence: CDR1 SQVTM, CDR2 ANQGSEA. CDR3 in DNA: TGCAGCGTTGTACAGGGCTTGGGCGGCTACACCTTC. As protein: CSVVQGLGGYTF.

The CDR3: CSASRGNTEAFF. The DNA for the CDR3 is TGCAGTGCTAGTAGAGGGAACACTGAAGCTTTCTTT. The J gene is TRBJ1-1, the V gene TRBV20-1; unclear D gene. The V end was cut by 3 bases, the J end by 1 base, with 6 bases between. CDR3 length equals 12 residues. Germline V CDR1 and CDR2: DFQATT, SNEGSKA (reference sequence).

This chain uses TRBV24-1 with TRBJ1-2; D not certain. CDR3 length: 12 amino acids. Germline CDR1 reads KGHDR; CDR2 reads SFDVKD. The V end lost 5 bases, the J end lost 8 bases, and 11 bases lay between the germline ends. The CDR3 nucleotides are TGTGCCACCAGTGTCGGGTCGGGAGGCTACACCTTC. The encoded protein is CATSVGSGGYTF.

This clone was seen just once. The chain is built from TRBV6-4 and TRBJ1-2; the D gene is possibly TRBD1 (6 bases). The V and J ends lost 2 bases and 4 bases respectively, with 11 bases between them. This CDR3 contains 14 residues. Germline assignment: CDR1 MRHNA and CDR2 SNTAGT. The CDR3 spells CASSDEGRGYGYTF. The CDR3 DNA reads TGTGCCAGCAGTGACGAGGGCAGGGGCTATGGCTACACCTTC.

The chain combines TRBV2 with TRBJ1-5; D is possibly TRBD1 (6 bases). The germline V gene has CDR1 SNHLY and CDR2 FYNNEI. This CDR3 is 14 amino acids long. V shed 4 bases and J shed 6 bases, with 13 bases lying between them. The DNA of the CDR3 is TGTGCCAGCAGTGGGGTCAGGGGTCGTCAGCCCCAGCATTTT. Amino acids: CASSGVRGRQPQHF.

This chain joins TRBV7-2 and TRBJ2-7; D ambiguous. Germline CDR1 is SGHTA and CDR2 is FQGNSA. This CDR3 is 13 amino acids long. Trimming shortened V by 4 bases and J by 2 bases, and 9 bases separated the two germline ends. The CDR3 loop is CASSSSVTYEQYF. The CDR3 DNA follows: TGTGCCAGCAGCTCCTCAGTAACCTACGAGCAGTACTTC.